Following are 32 T cell receptor beta chains from one sample sequenced in a study of T-cell memory formation after mild COVID-19. MiXCR, applied by TCRdb to the 5' RACE reads, yields one record per CDR3 protein. The profile shows about 400,000 distinct CDR3 sequences, about 25% of them singletons. Sequences were obtained from PBMCs or a T cell subset sorted from them (not recorded which). All receptors derive from an adult woman who had mild COVID-19 (a few samples of this study predate the infection). Cell type and time point are not known.

V and J are TRBV29-1 and TRBJ2-5, with D maybe TRBD1 (5 bases). Germline-derived CDR1 and CDR2 are SQVTM and ANQGSEA. Trimming removed 4 bases from V and 5 bases from J, with 17 bases in between. The CDR3 contains 14 residues. In nucleotides, the CDR3 is TGCAGCGTTGGGAGTAGCACTCACAGGGAGACCCAGTACTTC. Translation: CSVGSSTHRETQYF.

The genes are TRBV6-5 and TRBJ1-2; D gene ambiguous. CDR1 and CDR2 from the germline V gene are MNHEY and SVGAGI. The germline V and J ends were trimmed by 2 bases and 4 bases, with 14 bases remaining between them. The CDR3 is 15 amino acids. The CDR3 DNA is TGTGCCAGCAGTTACCCCAACAAGGGTGGCTATGGCTACACCTTC. This codes for CASSYPNKGGYGYTF.

The gene calls are TRBV5-1 and TRBJ2-5; 7 bases line up with TRBD1. The CDR3 is 15 residues long. Looked up from germline, CDR1 is SGHRS and CDR2 is YFSETQ. V shed 1 base and J 2 bases; nucleotides not matched to a gene: 5. Here the CDR3 reads CASSLLGRGQETQYF. The CDR3 DNA sequence: TGCGCCAGCAGCTTGTTGGGCAGGGGGCAAGAGACCCAGTACTTC. Variable domain in full (rest from reference TRBV5-1 and TRBJ2-5): KAGVTQTPRYLIKTRGQQVTLSCSPISGHRSVSWYQQTPGQGLQFLFEYFSETQRNKGNFPGRFSGRQFSNSRSEMNVSTLELGDSALYLCASSLLGRGQETQYFGPGTRLLVL.

The V and J genes are TRBV4-3 and TRBJ2-4, with 14 bases that match TRBD2. V shed 3 bases, J shed 15 bases, and the junction held 25 bases outside the gene matches. This CDR3 comprises 20 residues. Germline V gene data show CDR1 as LGHNA and CDR2 as YSLEER. The CDR3 protein is CASSQTGTSGREAIQTGGYF. CDR3 in DNA: TGCGCCAGCAGCCAGACCGGGACTAGCGGGAGAGAGGCTATCCAAACAGGAGGGTACTTC.

The chain combines TRBV12-3 or TRBV12-4 with TRBJ1-3; 9 bases fit TRBD1. After removal of 0 bases from V and 7 bases from J, the junction contained 13 bases not matched to a gene. This CDR3 contains 18 residues. The CDR3 loop is CASSLASRDREIWNTIYF. CDR3 nucleotide sequence: TGTGCCAGCAGTTTAGCCTCCCGGGACAGGGAAATTTGGAACACCATATATTTT.

This clonotype was counted only a few times. This rearrangement joins TRBV29-1 to TRBJ2-7; maybe TRBD1 (5 bases). CDR1 SQVTM and CDR2 ANQGSEA come from the germline V gene. This CDR3 has 13 residues. V was cut by 1 base and J by 3 bases, with 10 bases left in between. This chain's CDR3 is CSVEVGAYYEQYF. The CDR3, as DNA: TGCAGCGTTGAAGTAGGGGCCTACTACGAGCAGTACTTC.

The chain joins TRBV24-1 to TRBJ2-3; weak D call: TRBD1 (5 bases). The CDR3 runs 13 residues. Trimming removed 7 bases at V and 1 base at J, with 8 bases between. Germline V gives CDR1 KGHDR, CDR2 SFDVKD. CDR3 loop: CATRDTRTDTQYF. CDR3 DNA: TGTGCCACCAGGGACACCCGCACAGATACGCAGTATTTT.

The chain uses TRBV7-2 and TRBJ2-5; 9 bases map to TRBD2. The CDR3 is 15 residues long. Looked up from germline, CDR1 is SGHTA and CDR2 is FQGNSA. The junction had 4 bases not matched to a gene; V was cut back by 0 bases and J by 5 bases. CDR3 sequence: CASSLARSGRETQYF. CDR3 bases: TGTGCCAGCAGCTTAGCAAGGAGCGGGAGGGAGACCCAGTACTTC.

The chain couples TRBV4-2 to TRBJ1-6, with 8 bases matching TRBD1. Germline CDR1 and CDR2: LGHNA and YNFKEQ. The CDR3 loop spans 17 amino acids. With 0 bases clipped from V and 10 bases from J, the junction kept 11 bases outside the gene matches. CDR3 sequence reads: CASSQDQGGQGGSPLHF. As DNA, the CDR3 is TGTGCCAGCAGCCAAGATCAGGGAGGACAGGGTGGATCACCCCTCCACTTT.

The gene calls are TRBV14 and TRBJ1-1, with D tentatively TRBD1 (5 bases). This CDR3 has 16 amino acids. Per the germline V gene, CDR1 is SGHDN and CDR2 is FVKESK. With 4 bases removed from V and 1 base from J, the gap between germline ends came to 16 bases. CDR3 in amino acids: CASSLGGRGANTEAFF. Here the CDR3 DNA reads TGTGCCAGCAGCCTAGGAGGGAGAGGGGCGAACACTGAAGCTTTCTTT.

The chain joins TRBV7-2 to TRBJ1-2; maybe TRBD1 (5 bases). The CDR3 spans 14 residues. Germline-derived CDR1 and CDR2 are SGHTA and FQGNSA. The ends were cut back, 3 bases at V and 3 bases at J, with 11 bases in the middle. The CDR3 DNA is TGTGCCAGCAGCTTGGGGCGAGGAGACTATGGCTACACCTTC. The encoded protein is CASSLGRGDYGYTF.

This clonotype occurred a few times. The rearrangement joins TRBV30 to TRBJ2-7; D possibly corresponds to TRBD2 (5 bases). The CDR3 extends over 15 amino acids. CDR1 is GTSNPN, CDR2 SVGIG, per germline (reference sequence). Trimming left V 0 bases short and J 0 bases short, with 12 bases between. CDR3: CAWSVIAGGSYEQYF. CDR3 bases: TGTGCCTGGAGTGTAATAGCAGGAGGCTCCTACGAGCAGTACTTC.

The chain employs TRBV5-5 and TRBJ2-3, with no clear D. CDR1 and CDR2 (germline): SGHKS, YYEKEE (reference sequence). The CDR3 totals 14 residues. V dropped 3 bases and J dropped 4 bases, with 12 bases sitting between them. CDR3 residues: CASSSRPSADTQYF. In DNA, the CDR3 is TGTGCCAGCAGCTCGAGACCATCCGCAGATACGCAGTATTTT.

This chain connects TRBV6-5 to TRBJ2-7; 9 nucleotides line up with TRBD1. Per germline, CDR1 MNHEY and CDR2 SVGAGI. J was trimmed by 5 bases and V by 2 bases; bases with no gene match: 7. This CDR3 contains 15 residues. The DNA of the CDR3 is TGTGCCAGCAGTTACCCAACAGGGGGCTTCCACGAGCAGTACTTC. Its translation is CASSYPTGGFHEQYF.

This chain joins TRBV6-1 and TRBJ2-3; D unresolved. V was shortened by 10 bases and J by 2 bases, with 1 base between the two germline ends. Germline V lookup: CDR1 MNHNS, CDR2 SASEGT. This CDR3 has 9 residues. The CDR3 DNA reads as TGTGCCAACACAGATACGCAGTATTTT. The encoded protein is CANTDTQYF.

This clonotype turned up a few times. The rearrangement joins TRBV7-8 to TRBJ1-4; no definite D call. Germline V gene lookup returns CDR1 SGHVS and CDR2 FQNEAQ. V was shortened by 1 base and J by 3 bases, with 9 bases between the two germline ends. This CDR3 is 15 amino acids long. The CDR3 is CASSLVGGSNEKLFF. The CDR3 DNA reads TGTGCCAGCAGCTTAGTAGGCGGGTCTAATGAAAAACTGTTTTTT.

The chain carries TRBV6-5 and TRBJ2-2, with TRBD2 matching over 9 bases. The V gene's germline CDR1 is MNHEY and CDR2 SVGAGI. V lost 2 bases, J lost 2 bases, and 12 bases stayed unmatched. The CDR3 runs to 19 residues. The CDR3, as DNA: TGTGCCAGCAGTTACGCGAATGCCCTAGCGGGGTTTAACACCGGGGAGCTGTTTTTT. Protein product: CASSYANALAGFNTGELFF.

The sample holds a few counts of this clonotype. The chain recombines TRBV19 with TRBJ2-5; tentative D call: TRBD2 (6 bases). Trimming pared 9 bases from V and 10 bases from J, leaving 21 bases between. Looked up from germline, CDR1 is LNHDA and CDR2 is SQIVND (reference sequence). CDR3 length equals 13 residues. CDR3 nucleotides: TGTGCCAGCGCCCGTGAGCGGGTCGGCGACCAGTACTTC. It specifies CASARERVGDQYF. The variable domain in full, with the rest retrieved from reference TRBV19 and TRBJ2-5, is DGGITQSPKYLFRKEGQNVTLSCEQNLNHDAMYWYRQDPGQGLRLIYYSQIVNDFQKGDIAEGYSVSREKKESFPLTVTSAQKNPTAFYLCASARERVGDQYFGPGTRLLVL.

Only a few counts were recorded for this clonotype. This sequence joins TRBV23-1 and TRBJ1-5; possible D gene TRBD1, 6 bases. TRBV23-1 is treated as an ORF (open reading frame) with a function not yet certain. CDR3 length: 18 residues. V lost 3 bases and J 0 bases, leaving 18 bases between the germline ends. The CDR3 loop is CASSHPDTGLNSNQPQHF. As DNA, the CDR3 is TGCGCCAGCAGTCACCCCGACACAGGGCTCAATAGCAATCAGCCCCAGCATTTT.

This clonotype was observed a handful of times. The rearrangement links TRBV7-9 to TRBJ2-3; D may be TRBD2 (6 bases). Germline CDR1 is SEHNR and CDR2 is FQNEAQ (reference sequence). V lost 3 bases to trimming and J lost 0 bases, with 16 bases between them. This CDR3 spans 17 amino acids. CDR3 DNA sequence: TGTGCCAGCAGCTTCTTCGGGGGACCCCTAAGCACAGATACGCAGTATTTT. Protein sequence: CASSFFGGPLSTDTQYF.

This clonotype was recorded a few times. The rearrangement joins TRBV5-6 to TRBJ2-2; TRBD2 matches 11 bases. The V and J ends lost 4 bases and 7 bases, in that order; junction bases with no gene match: 9. The V gene's germline CDR1 is SGHDT and CDR2 YYEEEE. The CDR3 consists of 16 residues. In DNA, the CDR3 is TGTGCCAGCAGCCCTTTAGCGGGAGGGCCTGTCGGGGAGCTGTTTTTT. The encoded protein is CASSPLAGGPVGELFF.

The rearrangement uses TRBV7-9 and TRBJ2-1, with 10 positions matching TRBD1. Germline V gene data show CDR1 as SEHNR and CDR2 as FQNEAQ (reference sequence). CDR3 size: 14 residues. Trimming removed 6 bases from V and 7 bases from J; junction bases left unmatched: 6. This CDR3 is CASRPGQGGNEQFF. CDR3 in DNA: TGTGCCAGCAGACCTGGACAGGGGGGTAATGAGCAGTTCTTC. Based on the CDR3 plus reference TRBV7-9 and TRBJ2-1, the full variable domain is DTGVSQNPRHKITKRGQNVTFRCDPISEHNRLYWYRQTLGQGPEFLTYFQNEAQLEKSRLLSDRFSAERPKGSFSTLEIQRTEQGDSAMYLCASRPGQGGNEQFFGPGTRLTVL.

This clonotype appeared a few times. The V call is TRBV25-1, the J call TRBJ1-6; maybe TRBD1 (5 bases). Germline assignment: CDR1 MGHDK and CDR2 SYGVNS. V shed 3 bases and J shed 8 bases, with 8 bases lying between them. This CDR3 contains 13 residues. CDR3 amino acids: CASSDPGHSPLHF. The CDR3 region has the DNA TGTGCCAGCAGTGATCCGGGACATTCACCCCTCCACTTT.

The chain employs TRBV7-9 and TRBJ1-1; D ambiguous. V lost 5 bases, J lost 7 bases, and 14 bases lay in between. Germline CDR1 SEHNR, CDR2 FQNEAQ (reference sequence). The CDR3 has 13 residues. The CDR3 loop is CASSLGQQDEAFF. The CDR3 nucleotides are TGTGCCAGCAGCCTCGGTCAACAAGATGAAGCTTTCTTT.

This clonotype has only one observation. J is TRBJ2-2 and V is TRBV15; perhaps TRBD1 as D (6 bases). Germline assignment: CDR1 LNHNV and CDR2 YYDKDF (reference sequence). The V and J ends lost 6 bases and 1 base respectively, with 9 bases between them. CDR3 length: 14 residues. CDR3 DNA: TGTGCCACCAGTACGGACAGGAACACCGGGGAGCTGTTTTTT. This gives the protein CATSTDRNTGELFF.

The rearrangement links TRBV5-1 to TRBJ2-1, with D possibly called TRBD1 or TRBD2 (6 bases each). The CDR3 contains 14 residues. The germline V and J ends were trimmed by 0 bases and 7 bases, with 11 bases remaining between them. Per the germline V gene, CDR1 is SGHRS and CDR2 is YFSETQ. The CDR3 reads CASSLGGLANEQFF. The CDR3 DNA reads TGCGCCAGCAGCTTGGGGGGGCTAGCGAATGAGCAGTTCTTC.

This clonotype was seen a few times. This rearrangement joins TRBV7-2 to TRBJ2-3; D perhaps matches TRBD2 (5 bases). Trimming stripped 0 bases from V and 4 bases from J, with 8 bases between. CDR3 length: 14 residues. Germline CDR1 is SGHTA and CDR2 is FQGNSA. CDR3 in DNA: TGTGCCAGCAGCTTAGCGGGAGAGGCAGATACGCAGTATTTT. Protein sequence: CASSLAGEADTQYF.

This clonotype turned up a few times. This chain uses TRBV29-1 with TRBJ2-5; a weak D match, TRBD2 (5 bases). Trimming left V 4 bases short and J 5 bases short, with 8 bases between. Germline CDR1 reads SQVTM; CDR2 reads ANQGSEA. This CDR3 is 11 amino acids long. CDR3 DNA sequence: TGCAGCGTTGGCCCGGGGGAGACCCAGTACTTC. Its translation: CSVGPGETQYF.

This chain links TRBV18 with TRBJ2-5; 14 bases are shared with TRBD2. V was pared by 6 bases and J by 5 bases, with 5 bases of the junction left unmatched. Per germline, CDR1 KGHSH and CDR2 LQKENI. The CDR3 length is 15 residues. In DNA form, the CDR3 reads TGTGCCAGCTCCCTATGGACTAGCGGGAGGGAGACCCAGTACTTC. This codes for CASSLWTSGRETQYF.

A few counts support this clonotype. The chain joins TRBV21-1 to TRBJ1-5; TRBD1, the D gene given by the table, was not confirmed from the DNA. TRBV21-1 is designated a pseudogene. CDR3 length: 18 amino acids. CDR3 bases: TGTGCCAGCAGCTCCCTAACAGCCCGGGACAGGGGGTTAGAGCCCCAGCATTTT. It yields the protein CASSSLTARDRGLEPQHF.

This clonotype was recorded many times. The chain employs TRBV2 and TRBJ2-3; the D gene is possibly TRBD1 (6 bases). Trimming took off 7 bases at V and 2 bases at J, with 10 bases between the two ends. The V gene's germline CDR1 is SNHLY and CDR2 FYNNEI. CDR3 length equals 13 residues. CDR3 region: CASMRDNTDTQYF. CDR3 DNA: TGTGCCAGCATGAGGGACAACACAGATACGCAGTATTTT.

This chain links TRBV6-2 or TRBV6-3 with TRBJ1-5; D is unresolved. Looked up from germline, CDR1 is MNHEY and CDR2 is SVGEGT. Trimming removed 3 bases at V and 5 bases at J, with 5 bases between. CDR3 length: 12 amino acids. The CDR3 loop reads CASSYRDQPQHF. The CDR3 nucleotides read TGTGCCAGCAGTTATCGTGATCAGCCCCAGCATTTT.